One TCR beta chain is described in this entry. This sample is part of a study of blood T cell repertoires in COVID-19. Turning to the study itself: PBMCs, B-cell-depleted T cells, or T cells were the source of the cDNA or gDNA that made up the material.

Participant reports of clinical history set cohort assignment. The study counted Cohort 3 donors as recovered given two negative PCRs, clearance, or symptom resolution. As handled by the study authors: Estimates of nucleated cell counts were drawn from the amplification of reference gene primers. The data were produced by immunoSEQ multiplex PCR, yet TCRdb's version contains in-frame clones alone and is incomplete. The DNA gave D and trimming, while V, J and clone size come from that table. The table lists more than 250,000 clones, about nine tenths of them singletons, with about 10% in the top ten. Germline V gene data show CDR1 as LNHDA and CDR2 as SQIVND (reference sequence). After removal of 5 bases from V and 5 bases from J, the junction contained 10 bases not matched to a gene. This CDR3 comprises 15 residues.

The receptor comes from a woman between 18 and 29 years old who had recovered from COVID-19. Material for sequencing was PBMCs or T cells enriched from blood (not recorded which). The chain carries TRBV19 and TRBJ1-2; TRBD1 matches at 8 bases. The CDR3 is CASSAGTGGQYGYTF. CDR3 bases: TGTGCCAGTAGTGCGGGAACAGGGGGTCAGTATGGCTACACCTTC.